This entry concerns a single TCR beta chain. Antigen unknown. This sample is part of a study of cytomegalovirus exposure and HLA in healthy donors. The PCR used 60 Vbeta and 13 Jbeta primers. The protocol was immunoSEQ multiplex PCR, while the TCRdb copy is restricted to in-frame clones and leaves out a portion. The table has about 150,000 clones, about 74% seen once; the top ten hold approximately 3%. Overall study findings and caveats: Despite most TCR sequences being rare, some public TCRs occurred in many donors.

The origin of this receptor is a male donor in good health and CMV-seronegative. The sample taken for sequencing was PBMCs.

The CDR3 is CASSPAARYGYTF. The CDR3 DNA follows: TGCGCCAGCAGCCCCGCAGCGCGCTATGGCTACACCTTC. V is TRBV5-1 and J is TRBJ1-2, with D uncertain. Germline V gene lookup returns CDR1 SGHRS and CDR2 YFSETQ. V was cut by 4 bases and J by 4 bases, with 11 bases left in between. CDR3 length: 13 residues.